One sample yielded the 10 T cell receptor beta chains listed below, sequenced in a study of identical twins. Each CDR3 protein gets one entry after TCRdb re-called the 5' RACE reads with MiXCR. The data show around 500,000 distinct CDR3 sequences, with 13% to 15% seen just once and 0.4% to 0.55% held by the top ten. The same data also went into a second study, on yellow fever vaccine responses in identical twins.

Input material: CD4+ T cells sorted from blood. These receptors all come from a woman between 18 and 30 years old in good health.

The chain employs TRBV20-1 and TRBJ2-7, with D possibly TRBD1 on 6 matching bases. Per the germline V gene, CDR1 is DFQATT and CDR2 is SNEGSKA (reference sequence). This CDR3 has 15 amino acids. The V end lost 1 base, the J end lost 2 bases, and 15 bases lay between the germline ends. Written as DNA, the CDR3 is TGCAGTGCTAGAGGTTCCGGGACAACTCCCTACGAGCAGTACTTC. This translates into CSARGSGTTPYEQYF.

Ten or more counts support this clonotype. The chain recombines TRBV29-1 with TRBJ2-2, with a possible D match to TRBD1 (6 bases). From germline, CDR1 is SQVTM and CDR2 ANQGSEA. The CDR3 runs 15 residues. V lost 6 bases and J lost 3, with 17 bases in between. The CDR3 DNA sequence: TGCAGCGTCCCCTCTGGTGGGGGCTACACCGGGGAGCTGTTTTTT. Translated, it gives CSVPSGGGYTGELFF.

Turning to this clonotype: The junction departs from germline at one end; a sequencing error may be responsible. The chain carries TRBV12-3 or TRBV12-4 and TRBJ1-1; 7 nucleotides align to TRBD1. The CDR3 spans 14 residues. The CDR3 is CASTSTGVNTEASF. The DNA for the CDR3 is TGTGCCAGCACTTCAACAGGGGTGAACACTGAAGCTTCCTTT.

This chain uses TRBV12-5 with TRBJ2-2; 8 bases fit TRBD1. The CDR3 spans 18 residues. Unmatched junction bases numbered 11, after V lost 1 base and J lost 4 bases. Germline CDR1 reads LGHNT; CDR2 reads FRNRAP. The DNA of the CDR3 is TGTGCTAGTGGTTTGGCCTCGATGGACAGGGTCCGCACCGGGGAGCTGTTTTTT. It encodes CASGLASMDRVRTGELFF.

The table lists this clonotype with many counts. The chain links TRBV12-3 or TRBV12-4 to TRBJ2-1, with D possibly TRBD1 on 5 matching bases. V lost 3 bases and J lost 8, with 8 bases in between. This CDR3 has 12 amino acids. The CDR3 region has the DNA TGTGCCAGCAGTTTGGCAGGGTATGAGCAGTTCTTC. Its protein is CASSLAGYEQFF.

This clonotype turned up a few times. V is TRBV5-1 and J is TRBJ1-1, with 9 bases lining up with TRBD1. V trimming: 6 bases; J trimming: 0 bases; junction bases outside the gene matches: 9. The CDR3 contains 16 residues. Germline assignment: CDR1 SGHRS and CDR2 YFSETQ. CDR3 protein: CASTPSGQGMNTEAFF. The CDR3 bases are TGCGCCAGCACCCCTTCGGGACAGGGTATGAACACTGAAGCTTTCTTT.

This clonotype was observed a few times. The CDR3: CASRDRGGGLETQYF. The CDR3 DNA reads TGTGCCAGCAGAGACAGGGGTGGGGGGCTCGAGACCCAGTACTTC. The chain couples TRBV6-1 to TRBJ2-5; 8 bases align to TRBD1. V gave up 6 bases and J gave up 5 bases; unmatched junction bases: 11. The CDR3 contains 15 residues. Germline V gene lookup returns CDR1 MNHNS and CDR2 SASEGT.

This clonotype was picked up many times. The J gene is TRBJ1-1, the V gene TRBV7-9; D is ambiguous. The ends were cut back, 0 bases at V and 4 bases at J, with 15 bases in the middle. The V gene's germline CDR1 is SEHNR and CDR2 FQNEAQ (reference sequence). The CDR3 loop spans 16 amino acids. CDR3 amino acids: CASSLAGTVGGTEAFF. The CDR3 DNA reads as TGTGCCAGCAGCTTAGCGGGCACAGTCGGCGGCACTGAAGCTTTCTTT.

In its sample, this clonotype was seen many times. J is TRBJ2-2 and V is TRBV19; TRBD1 matches 7 bases. Trimming took 6 bases from V and 6 from J; bases not matched to a gene: 7. Per the germline V gene, CDR1 is LNHDA and CDR2 is SQIVND (reference sequence). The CDR3 spans 14 residues. The CDR3 sequence is CASSPGTVSGELFF. The CDR3 DNA reads as TGTGCCAGTAGCCCCGGGACAGTATCCGGGGAGCTGTTTTTT.

The rearrangement uses TRBV7-2 and TRBJ2-1; TRBD2 matches 8 bases. Germline V CDR1 and CDR2: SGHTA, FQGNSA. Trimming removed 0 bases from V and 1 base from J; junction bases left unmatched: 2. The CDR3 runs to 16 residues. The CDR3 is CASSLAGLVSYNEQFF. For the CDR3, the DNA is TGTGCCAGCAGCTTAGCGGGACTAGTATCCTACAATGAGCAGTTCTTC.